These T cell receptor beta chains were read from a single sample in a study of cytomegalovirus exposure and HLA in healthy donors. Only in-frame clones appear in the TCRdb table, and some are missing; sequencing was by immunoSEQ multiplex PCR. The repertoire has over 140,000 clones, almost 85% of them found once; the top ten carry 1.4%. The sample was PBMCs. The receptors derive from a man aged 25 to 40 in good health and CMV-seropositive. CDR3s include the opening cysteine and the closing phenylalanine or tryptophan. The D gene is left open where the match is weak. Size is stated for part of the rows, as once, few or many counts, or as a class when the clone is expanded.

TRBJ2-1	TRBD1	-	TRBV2	TGTGCCAGCAGGGAAAACAGGGGAGATGAGCAGTTCTTC	CASRENRGDEQFF
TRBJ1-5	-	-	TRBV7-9	TGTTCCAGCAGCTTAGGTTCCGGGGAGGGCAATCAGCCCCAGCATTTT	CSSSLGSGEGNQPQHF
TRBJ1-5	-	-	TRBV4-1	TGCGCCAGCAGCCAAGAGTCTTTCTTCCCCAGCAATCAGCCCCAGCATTTT	CASSQESFFPSNQPQHF
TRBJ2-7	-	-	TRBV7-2	TGTGCCAGCAGCGTCTTGTGGGCCTCCTACGAGCAGTACTTC	CASSVLWASYEQYF
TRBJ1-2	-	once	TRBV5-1	TGCGCCAGCCCTGAAGCGGTTGTTGAGCCGGACTCATATAACTATGGCTACACCTTC	CASPEAVVEPDSYNYGYTF
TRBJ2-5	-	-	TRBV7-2	TGTGCCAGCAGCTTACGACTCCCCGTCGAGACCCAGTACTTC	CASSLRLPVETQYF
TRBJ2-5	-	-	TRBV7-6	TGTGCCAGCAGCGATAAGCCGTACCAAGAGACCCAGTACTTC	CASSDKPYQETQYF
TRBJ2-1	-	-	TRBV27	TGTGCCAGCAGTGGCGTTGAGGCCGGCGGCAATGAGCAGTTCTTC	CASSGVEAGGNEQFF
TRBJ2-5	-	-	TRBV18	TGTGCCAGCTCACCACCGTCAGGGTGGGGAGAGACCCAGTACTTC	CASSPPSGWGETQYF
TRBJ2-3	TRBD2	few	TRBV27	TGTGCCAGCAGTTCTATCTTAGCGGGAGAGGGCACAGATACGCAGTATTTT	CASSSILAGEGTDTQYF
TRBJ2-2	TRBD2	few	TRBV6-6	TGTGCCAGCAGTCCAGCGGGGGGGAGGAGGCCTCTGCTTTTT	CASSPAGGRRPLLF
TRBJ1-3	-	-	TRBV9	TGTGCCAGCAGCCCTTCAGGTCCTGGAAACACCATATATTTT	CASSPSGPGNTIYF
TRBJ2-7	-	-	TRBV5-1	TGCGCCAGCAGGGACAACTACGAGCAGTACTTC	CASRDNYEQYF
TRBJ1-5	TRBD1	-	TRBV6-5	TGTGCCAGCAGTTACTCGAAGGCACAGGGGAATCAGCCCCAGCATTTT	CASSYSKAQGNQPQHF
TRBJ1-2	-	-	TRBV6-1	TGTGCCAGCAGGAGGGAGGGGACCAACTATGGCTACACCTTC	CASRREGTNYGYTF
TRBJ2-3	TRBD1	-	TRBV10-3	TGTGCCATCAGTGAGTGGGACAGCCTCACAGATACGCAGTATTTT	CAISEWDSLTDTQYF
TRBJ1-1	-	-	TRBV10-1	TGCGCCAGCAGTGAGTCGACCGGGTTCGGTGCTTTCTTT	CASSESTGFGAFF
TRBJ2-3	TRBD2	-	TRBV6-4	TGTGCCCCACGATCGACAGACGACCGGGGGGGCCAGGAAGATACGCAGTATTTT	CAPRSTDDRGGQEDTQYF
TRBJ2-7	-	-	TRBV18	TGTGCCAGCTCACCACCGGGGGGTACGTACGAGCAGTACTTC	CASSPPGGTYEQYF
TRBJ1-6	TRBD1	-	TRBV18	TGTGCCAGCTCACAATCGACAGGGTCGGGTTCACCCCTCCACTTT	CASSQSTGSGSPLHF
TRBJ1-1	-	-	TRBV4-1	TGCGCCAGCAGCCGGGGACTTGGACAGAACACTGAAGCTTTCTTT	CASSRGLGQNTEAFF
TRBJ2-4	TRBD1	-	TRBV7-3	TGTGCCAGCAGCGAAGGGACAGGGAACATTCAGTACTTC	CASSEGTGNIQYF
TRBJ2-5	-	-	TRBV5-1	TGCGCCAGCAGCTTGAATATAGGAGGGCGAGGAGAGACCCAGTACTTC	CASSLNIGGRGETQYF
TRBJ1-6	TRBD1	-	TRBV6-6	TGTGCCAGCATCATGACAGGGTCAGCTTCACCCCTCCACTTT	CASIMTGSASPLHF
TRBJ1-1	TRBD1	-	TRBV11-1	TGTGCCAGCAGCCGGACAGGGGGCACTGAAGCTTTCTTT	CASSRTGGTEAFF
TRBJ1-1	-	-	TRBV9	TGTGCCAGCAGCATTATCCAGGGGAGTCTGACTGAAGCTTTCTTT	CASSIIQGSLTEAFF
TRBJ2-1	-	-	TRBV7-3	TGTGCCAGCAGCTTAACGGACTTCCCCAATGAGCAGTTCTTC	CASSLTDFPNEQFF
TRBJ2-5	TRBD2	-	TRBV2	TGTGCCAGCAGTGAAAGGCTCTCACTAGCGGGGAAAGAGACCCAGTACTTC	CASSERLSLAGKETQYF
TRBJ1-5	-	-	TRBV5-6	TGTGCCAGCAGCTTTTGGCTTAATAGCAATCAGCCCCAGCATTTT	CASSFWLNSNQPQHF
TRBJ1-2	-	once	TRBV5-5	TGTGCCAGCAGCTTGCGGCAGGACTATGGCTACACCTTC	CASSLRQDYGYTF
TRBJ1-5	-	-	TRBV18	TGTGCCAGCTCACCACCAGGAGGGGTGGGACAGCCCCAGCATTTT	CASSPPGGVGQPQHF
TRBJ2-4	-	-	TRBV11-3	TGTGCCAGCAGCGGACATTTAGCCAAAAACATTCAGTACTTC	CASSGHLAKNIQYF
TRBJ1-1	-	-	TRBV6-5	TGTGCCAGCAGTTACGACAGAGACACTGAAGCTTTCTTT	CASSYDRDTEAFF
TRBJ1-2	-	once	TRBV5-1	TGCGCCAGCAGCTTGTGGCCAACTAACTATGGCTACACCTTC	CASSLWPTNYGYTF
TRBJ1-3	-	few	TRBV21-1	TGTGCCAGCAGCAATGTGGGCAGGGCCCGGTGGTCTGGAAACACCATATATTTT	CASSNVGRARWSGNTIYF
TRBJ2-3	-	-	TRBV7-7	TGTGCCAGCAGCCAGCTCGCGGGAAGCACAGATACGCAGTATTTT	CASSQLAGSTDTQYF
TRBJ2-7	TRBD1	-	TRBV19	TGTGCCAGTACTCCCACAGGGGGATACGAGCAGTACTTC	CASTPTGGYEQYF
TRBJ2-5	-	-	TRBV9	TGTGCCAGCAGCGGACTGGGAGTACTTTACGGGGAGACCCAGTACTTC	CASSGLGVLYGETQYF
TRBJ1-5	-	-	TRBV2	TGTGCCAGCAGTGAAAGGTCAGGGTTGAATCAGCCCCAGCATTTT	CASSERSGLNQPQHF
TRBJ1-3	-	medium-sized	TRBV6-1	TGTGCCAGCAGTGTCTCACAGGACTCTGGAAACACCATATATTTT	CASSVSQDSGNTIYF
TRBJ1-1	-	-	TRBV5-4	TGTGCCAGCAGCTTGGGACAGTCCTCTTTT	CASSLGQSSF
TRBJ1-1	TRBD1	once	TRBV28	TGTGCCAGCAGTTTCCCCACATCGGCAGGGGGCGAGGGGTACACTGAAGCTTTCTTT	CASSFPTSAGGEGYTEAFF
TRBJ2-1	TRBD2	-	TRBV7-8	TGTGCCAGCAGCTTAGTCCCTAGCGGGAGCGTCGGAGATGAGCAGTTCTTC	CASSLVPSGSVGDEQFF
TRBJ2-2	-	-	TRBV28	TGTGCCAGCGGCGGCGGCTCGGGCACCGGGGAGCTGTTTTTT	CASGGGSGTGELFF
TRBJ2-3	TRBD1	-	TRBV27	TGTGCCAGCAGTATAGGGACAGGGATGAACACAGATACGCAGTATTTT	CASSIGTGMNTDTQYF
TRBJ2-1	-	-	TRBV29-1	TGCAGCGCTTTACGCCCAGGCAAGGATGAGCAGTTCTTC	CSALRPGKDEQFF